A single sample gave rise to the 4 T cell receptor beta chains below, sequenced in a study of blood T cell repertoires in COVID-19. Here immunoSEQ multiplex PCR was the method, and the copy in TCRdb shows in-frame clones only, minus some. The top ten hold roughly 3.7% of the sample, which has roughly 390,000 clones, 85% seen once. Sequencing was performed on peripheral blood. The receptor source for this set is a woman aged 18-30 years with acute or convalescent COVID-19.

The chain carries TRBV6-5 and TRBJ1-2; TRBD1 agrees at 8 bases. The ends lost 6 bases at V and 6 bases at J; junction bases unmatched: 6. Germline V lookup: CDR1 MNHEY, CDR2 SVGAGI. The CDR3 has 13 residues. The CDR3 loop reads CASSRQGLHGYTF. As DNA, the CDR3 is TGTGCCAGCAGCCGACAGGGGCTTCATGGCTACACCTTC.

The chain links TRBV7-2 to TRBJ2-7; the D gene is possibly TRBD2 (6 bases). V was cut by 7 bases and J by 2 bases, with 15 bases left in between. CDR1 is SGHTA and CDR2 is FQGNSA in the germline V gene. The CDR3 extends over 14 amino acids. The CDR3 DNA reads as TGTGCCAGCACCTCCGGGGGTTTCGCCTACGAGCAGTACTTC. Protein product: CASTSGGFAYEQYF.

The V gene is TRBV7-2, the J gene TRBJ2-3, with D possibly being TRBD2 (5 bases). Trimming took 5 bases from V and 5 from J, leaving 26 bases between them. Germline values: CDR1 SGHTA, CDR2 FQGNSA. The CDR3 is 18 amino acids. CDR3 sequence reads: CASSPDPILSPRGDTQYF. CDR3 DNA: TGTGCCAGCAGCCCCGACCCGATCCTCAGTCCCCGGGGAGATACGCAGTATTTT.

The chain couples TRBV3-1 (or the pseudogene TRBV3-2) to TRBJ2-1; D may be TRBD2 (5 bases). V was clipped by 0 bases and J by 3 bases, with 6 bases between them. This CDR3 has 14 residues. The germline CDR1 and CDR2 sequences are LGHDT and YNNKEL (reference sequence). The CDR3 bases are TGTGCCAGCAGCCAAGATAGCGACTACAATGAGCAGTTCTTC. Translating it yields CASSQDSDYNEQFF.